Listed here is a single TCR beta chain. It was with a sample-barcoded 5' primer and a J-beta primer mix that a second PCR of roughly 7 to 12 cycles was run. One entry per CDR3 protein, called by TCRdb with MiXCR from the 5' RACE reads. The sample comprises about 1.8 million distinct CDR3 sequences, 49% of which are singletons, and more than 2% rests with the top ten. Every donor gave ten milliliters of peripheral blood. The extraction recovered at least 5 micrograms of total RNA per sample. The sample is drawn from a study of blood T cells in healthy people across ages. At the level of the study: In model experiments, template switching was able to capture about one barcoded beta molecule for every two T cells that were present.

Trimming shortened V by 6 bases and J by 1 base, and 17 bases separated the two germline ends. The CDR3 contains 16 residues. Germline lookup yields CDR1 PRHDT and CDR2 FYEKMQ (reference sequence). Sequenced: blood. The rearrangement uses TRBV13 and TRBJ2-3, with D perhaps matching TRBD2 (5 bases). The receptor comes from a middle-aged woman in good health. CDR3 sequence reads: CASRSEDWAGTDTQYF. As DNA, the CDR3 is TGTGCCAGCAGGTCCGAGGACTGGGCGGGCACAGATACGCAGTATTTT. Complete variable domain (other parts from reference TRBV13 and TRBJ2-3): AAGVIQSPRHLIKEKRETATLKCYPIPRHDTVYWYQQGPGQDPQFLISFYEKMQSDKGSIPDRFSAQQFSDYHSELNMSSLELGDSALYFCASRSEDWAGTDTQYFGPGTRLTVL.